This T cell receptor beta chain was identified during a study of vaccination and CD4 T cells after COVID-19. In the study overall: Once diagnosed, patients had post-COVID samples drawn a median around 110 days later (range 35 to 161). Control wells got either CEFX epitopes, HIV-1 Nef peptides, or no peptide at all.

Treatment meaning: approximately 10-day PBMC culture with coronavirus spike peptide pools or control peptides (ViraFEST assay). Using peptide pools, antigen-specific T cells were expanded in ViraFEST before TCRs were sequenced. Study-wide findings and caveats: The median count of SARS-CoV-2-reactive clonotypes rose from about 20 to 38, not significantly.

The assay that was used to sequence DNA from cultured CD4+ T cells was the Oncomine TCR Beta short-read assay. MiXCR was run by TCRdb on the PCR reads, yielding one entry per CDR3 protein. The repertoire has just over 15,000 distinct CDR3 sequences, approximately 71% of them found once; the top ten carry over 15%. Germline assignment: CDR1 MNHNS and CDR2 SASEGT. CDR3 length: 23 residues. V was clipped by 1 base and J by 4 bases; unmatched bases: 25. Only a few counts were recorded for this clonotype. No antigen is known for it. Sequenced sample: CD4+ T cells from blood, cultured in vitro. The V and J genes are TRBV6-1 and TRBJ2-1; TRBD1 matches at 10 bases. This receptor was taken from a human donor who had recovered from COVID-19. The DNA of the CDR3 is TGTGCCAGCAGTGAAGGGGGACAGGGGACGTACTCCTTTTTAAGGGCTAGATACAATGAGCAGTTCTTC. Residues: CASSEGGQGTYSFLRARYNEQFF.